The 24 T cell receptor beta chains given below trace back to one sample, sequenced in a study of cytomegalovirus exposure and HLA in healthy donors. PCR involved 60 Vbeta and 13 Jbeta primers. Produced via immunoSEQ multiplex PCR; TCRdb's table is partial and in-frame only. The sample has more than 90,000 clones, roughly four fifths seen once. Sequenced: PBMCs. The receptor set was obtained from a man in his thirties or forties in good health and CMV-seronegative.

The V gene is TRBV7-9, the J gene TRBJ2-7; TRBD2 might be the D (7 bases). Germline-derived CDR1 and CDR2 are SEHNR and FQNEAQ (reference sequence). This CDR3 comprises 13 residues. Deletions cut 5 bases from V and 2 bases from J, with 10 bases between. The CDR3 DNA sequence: TGTGCCAGCAGCGCCGGGGGGCCCTACGAGCAGTACTTC. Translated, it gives CASSAGGPYEQYF.

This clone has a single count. The CDR3 protein is CASRPFGGGYTF. In nucleotides, the CDR3 is TGTGCCAGTAGACCGTTCGGGGGTGGCTACACCTTC. The chain carries TRBV19 and TRBJ1-2; D possibly corresponds to TRBD1 (5 bases). Germline lookup yields CDR1 LNHDA and CDR2 SQIVND (reference sequence). Trimming shortened V by 6 bases and J by 7 bases, and 12 bases separated the two germline ends. This CDR3 has 12 residues.

This CDR3 is CASSEGTGYSGELFF. The CDR3 nucleotides read TGTGCCAGCAGTGAGGGGACAGGGTATAGCGGGGAGCTGTTTTTT. The V gene is TRBV2, the J gene TRBJ2-2; 9 bases align to TRBD1. The CDR3 totals 15 residues. Germline lookup yields CDR1 SNHLY and CDR2 FYNNEI. The V and J ends lost 3 bases and 7 bases, in that order; junction bases with no gene match: 6.

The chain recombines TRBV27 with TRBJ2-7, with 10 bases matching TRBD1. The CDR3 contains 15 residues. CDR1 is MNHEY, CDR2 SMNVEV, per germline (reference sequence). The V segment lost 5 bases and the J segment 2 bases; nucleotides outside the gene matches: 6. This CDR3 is CASSPGTGATYEQYF. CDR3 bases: TGTGCCAGCAGTCCAGGGACAGGGGCAACCTACGAGCAGTACTTC.

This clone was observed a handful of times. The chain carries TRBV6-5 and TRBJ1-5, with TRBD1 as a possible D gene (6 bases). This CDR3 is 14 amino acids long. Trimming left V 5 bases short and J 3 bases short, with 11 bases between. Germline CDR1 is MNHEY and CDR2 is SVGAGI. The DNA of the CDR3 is TGTGCCAGCAGTGAAAGACAGGTCAATCAGCCCCAGCATTTT. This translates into CASSERQVNQPQHF.

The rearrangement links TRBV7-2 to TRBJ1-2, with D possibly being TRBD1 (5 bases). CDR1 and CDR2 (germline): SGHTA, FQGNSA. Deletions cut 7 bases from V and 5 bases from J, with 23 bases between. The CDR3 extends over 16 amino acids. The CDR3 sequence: CASIKAGGYGAYGYTF. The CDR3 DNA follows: TGTGCCAGCATCAAAGCCGGGGGTTATGGGGCGTATGGCTACACCTTC.

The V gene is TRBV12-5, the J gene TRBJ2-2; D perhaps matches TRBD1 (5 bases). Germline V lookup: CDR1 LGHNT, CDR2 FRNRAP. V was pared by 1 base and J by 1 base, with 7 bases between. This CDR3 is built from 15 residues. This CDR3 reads CASGLDTGNTGELFF. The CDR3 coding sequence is TGTGCTAGTGGTTTGGATACAGGGAACACCGGGGAGCTGTTTTTT.

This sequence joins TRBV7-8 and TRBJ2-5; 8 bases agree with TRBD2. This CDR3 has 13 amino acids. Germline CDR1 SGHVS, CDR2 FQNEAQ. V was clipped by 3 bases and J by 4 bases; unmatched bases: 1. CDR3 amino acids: CASSFGLAETQYF. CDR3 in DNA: TGTGCCAGCAGCTTCGGACTAGCAGAGACCCAGTACTTC.

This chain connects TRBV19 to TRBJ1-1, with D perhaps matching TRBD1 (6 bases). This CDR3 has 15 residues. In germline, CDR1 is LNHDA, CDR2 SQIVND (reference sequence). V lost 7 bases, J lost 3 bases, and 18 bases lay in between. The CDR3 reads CASTYATTGYTEAFF. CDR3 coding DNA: TGTGCCAGTACCTACGCTACTACAGGGTACACTGAAGCTTTCTTT.

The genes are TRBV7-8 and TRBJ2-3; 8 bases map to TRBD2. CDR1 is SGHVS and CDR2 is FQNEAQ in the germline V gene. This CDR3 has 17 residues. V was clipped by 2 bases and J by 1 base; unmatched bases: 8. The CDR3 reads CASSLTLAGGRTDTQYF. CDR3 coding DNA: TGTGCCAGCAGCTTAACTCTGGCGGGGGGCCGCACAGATACGCAGTATTTT.

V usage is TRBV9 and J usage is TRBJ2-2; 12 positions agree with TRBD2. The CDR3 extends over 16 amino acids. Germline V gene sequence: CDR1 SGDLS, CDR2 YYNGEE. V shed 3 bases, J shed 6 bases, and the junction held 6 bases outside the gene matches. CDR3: CASSDKTSGGPGELFF. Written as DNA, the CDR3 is TGTGCCAGCAGCGACAAGACTAGCGGGGGACCCGGGGAGCTGTTTTTT.

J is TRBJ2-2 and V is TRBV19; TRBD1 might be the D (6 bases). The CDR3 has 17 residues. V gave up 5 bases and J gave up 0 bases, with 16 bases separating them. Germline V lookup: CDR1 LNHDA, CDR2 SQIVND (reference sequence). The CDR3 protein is CASSRRTVTSNTGELFF. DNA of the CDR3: TGTGCCAGTAGTCGTAGGACAGTGACTTCGAACACCGGGGAGCTGTTTTTT.

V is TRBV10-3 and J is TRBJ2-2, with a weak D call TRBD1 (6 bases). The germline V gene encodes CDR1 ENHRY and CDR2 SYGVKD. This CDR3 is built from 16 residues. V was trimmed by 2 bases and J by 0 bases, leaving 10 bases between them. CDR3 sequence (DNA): TGTGCCATCAGTGAGACAGGGAGCCCGAACACCGGGGAGCTGTTTTTT. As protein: CAISETGSPNTGELFF.

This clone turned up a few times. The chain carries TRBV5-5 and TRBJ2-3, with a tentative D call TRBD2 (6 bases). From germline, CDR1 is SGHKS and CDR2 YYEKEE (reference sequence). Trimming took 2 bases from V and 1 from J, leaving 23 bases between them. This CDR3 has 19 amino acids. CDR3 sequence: CASSFRESFRQSRTDTQYF. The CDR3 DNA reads TGTGCCAGCAGCTTTCGGGAGTCCTTCCGACAGTCCCGCACAGATACGCAGTATTTT.

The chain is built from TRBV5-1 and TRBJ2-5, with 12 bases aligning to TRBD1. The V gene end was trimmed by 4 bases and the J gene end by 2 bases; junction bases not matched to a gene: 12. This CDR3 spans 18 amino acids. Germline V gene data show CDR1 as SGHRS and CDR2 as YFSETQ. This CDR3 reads CASSLGTGGRSGQETQYF. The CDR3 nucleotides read TGCGCCAGCAGCCTCGGGACAGGGGGCCGTAGTGGACAAGAGACCCAGTACTTC.

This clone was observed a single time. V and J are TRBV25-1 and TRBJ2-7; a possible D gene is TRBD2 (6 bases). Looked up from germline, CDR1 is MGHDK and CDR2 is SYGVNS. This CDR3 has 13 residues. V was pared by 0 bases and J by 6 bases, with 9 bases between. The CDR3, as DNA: TGTGCCAGCAGTGAATACGGAGGGTCCGAGCAGTACTTC. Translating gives CASSEYGGSEQYF.

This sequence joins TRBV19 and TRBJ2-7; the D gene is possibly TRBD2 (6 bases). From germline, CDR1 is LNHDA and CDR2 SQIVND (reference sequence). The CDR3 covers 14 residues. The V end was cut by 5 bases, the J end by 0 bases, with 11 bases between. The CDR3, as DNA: TGTGCCAGTAGTTTCCGGGGGAACTCCTACGAGCAGTACTTC. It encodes CASSFRGNSYEQYF.

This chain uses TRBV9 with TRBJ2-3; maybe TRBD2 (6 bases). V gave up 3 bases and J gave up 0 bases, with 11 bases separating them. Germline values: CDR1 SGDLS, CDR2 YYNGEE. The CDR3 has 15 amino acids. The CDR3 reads CASSATSPSTDTQYF. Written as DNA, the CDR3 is TGTGCCAGCAGCGCAACTAGCCCGAGCACAGATACGCAGTATTTT.

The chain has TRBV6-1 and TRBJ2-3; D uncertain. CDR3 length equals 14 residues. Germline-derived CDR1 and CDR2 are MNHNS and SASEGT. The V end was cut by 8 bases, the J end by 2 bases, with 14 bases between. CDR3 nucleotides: TGTGCCAGCGTCTTGACTCCAAACACAGATACGCAGTATTTT. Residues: CASVLTPNTDTQYF.

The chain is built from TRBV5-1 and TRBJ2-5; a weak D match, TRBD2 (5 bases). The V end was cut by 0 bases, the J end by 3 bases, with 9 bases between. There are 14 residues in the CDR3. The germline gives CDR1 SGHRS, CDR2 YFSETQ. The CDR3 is CASSLGLAKETQYF. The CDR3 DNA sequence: TGCGCCAGCAGCTTGGGTTTAGCGAAAGAGACCCAGTACTTC.

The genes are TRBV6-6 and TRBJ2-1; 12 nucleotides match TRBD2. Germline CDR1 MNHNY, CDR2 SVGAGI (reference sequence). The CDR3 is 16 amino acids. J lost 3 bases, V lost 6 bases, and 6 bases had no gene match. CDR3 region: CASSRWTSGVYNEQFF. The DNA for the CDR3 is TGTGCCAGCAGCCGGTGGACTAGCGGGGTCTACAATGAGCAGTTCTTC.

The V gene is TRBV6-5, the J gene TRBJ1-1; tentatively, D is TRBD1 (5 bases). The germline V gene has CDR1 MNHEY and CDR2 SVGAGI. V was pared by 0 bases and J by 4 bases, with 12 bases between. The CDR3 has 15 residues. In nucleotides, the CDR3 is TGTGCCAGCAGTTACTCGATCCCAGGGTCCACTGAAGCTTTCTTT. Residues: CASSYSIPGSTEAFF.

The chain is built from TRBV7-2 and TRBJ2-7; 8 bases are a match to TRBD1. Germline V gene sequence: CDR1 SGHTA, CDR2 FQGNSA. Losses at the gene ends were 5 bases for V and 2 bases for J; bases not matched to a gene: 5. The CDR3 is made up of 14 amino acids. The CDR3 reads CASSVGQGAYEQYV. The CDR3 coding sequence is TGTGCCAGCAGCGTAGGACAGGGAGCCTACGAGCAGTACGTC.

The CDR3 nucleotides read TGTGCCAGCAGCTTAGGGGGGGGAGAGACCCAGTACTTC. Its protein is CASSLGGGETQYF. V usage is TRBV13 and J usage is TRBJ2-5; TRBD2 might be the D (6 bases). CDR1 and CDR2 from the germline V gene are PRHDT and FYEKMQ (reference sequence). Trimming stripped 0 bases from V and 4 bases from J, with 6 bases between. This CDR3 has 13 residues.